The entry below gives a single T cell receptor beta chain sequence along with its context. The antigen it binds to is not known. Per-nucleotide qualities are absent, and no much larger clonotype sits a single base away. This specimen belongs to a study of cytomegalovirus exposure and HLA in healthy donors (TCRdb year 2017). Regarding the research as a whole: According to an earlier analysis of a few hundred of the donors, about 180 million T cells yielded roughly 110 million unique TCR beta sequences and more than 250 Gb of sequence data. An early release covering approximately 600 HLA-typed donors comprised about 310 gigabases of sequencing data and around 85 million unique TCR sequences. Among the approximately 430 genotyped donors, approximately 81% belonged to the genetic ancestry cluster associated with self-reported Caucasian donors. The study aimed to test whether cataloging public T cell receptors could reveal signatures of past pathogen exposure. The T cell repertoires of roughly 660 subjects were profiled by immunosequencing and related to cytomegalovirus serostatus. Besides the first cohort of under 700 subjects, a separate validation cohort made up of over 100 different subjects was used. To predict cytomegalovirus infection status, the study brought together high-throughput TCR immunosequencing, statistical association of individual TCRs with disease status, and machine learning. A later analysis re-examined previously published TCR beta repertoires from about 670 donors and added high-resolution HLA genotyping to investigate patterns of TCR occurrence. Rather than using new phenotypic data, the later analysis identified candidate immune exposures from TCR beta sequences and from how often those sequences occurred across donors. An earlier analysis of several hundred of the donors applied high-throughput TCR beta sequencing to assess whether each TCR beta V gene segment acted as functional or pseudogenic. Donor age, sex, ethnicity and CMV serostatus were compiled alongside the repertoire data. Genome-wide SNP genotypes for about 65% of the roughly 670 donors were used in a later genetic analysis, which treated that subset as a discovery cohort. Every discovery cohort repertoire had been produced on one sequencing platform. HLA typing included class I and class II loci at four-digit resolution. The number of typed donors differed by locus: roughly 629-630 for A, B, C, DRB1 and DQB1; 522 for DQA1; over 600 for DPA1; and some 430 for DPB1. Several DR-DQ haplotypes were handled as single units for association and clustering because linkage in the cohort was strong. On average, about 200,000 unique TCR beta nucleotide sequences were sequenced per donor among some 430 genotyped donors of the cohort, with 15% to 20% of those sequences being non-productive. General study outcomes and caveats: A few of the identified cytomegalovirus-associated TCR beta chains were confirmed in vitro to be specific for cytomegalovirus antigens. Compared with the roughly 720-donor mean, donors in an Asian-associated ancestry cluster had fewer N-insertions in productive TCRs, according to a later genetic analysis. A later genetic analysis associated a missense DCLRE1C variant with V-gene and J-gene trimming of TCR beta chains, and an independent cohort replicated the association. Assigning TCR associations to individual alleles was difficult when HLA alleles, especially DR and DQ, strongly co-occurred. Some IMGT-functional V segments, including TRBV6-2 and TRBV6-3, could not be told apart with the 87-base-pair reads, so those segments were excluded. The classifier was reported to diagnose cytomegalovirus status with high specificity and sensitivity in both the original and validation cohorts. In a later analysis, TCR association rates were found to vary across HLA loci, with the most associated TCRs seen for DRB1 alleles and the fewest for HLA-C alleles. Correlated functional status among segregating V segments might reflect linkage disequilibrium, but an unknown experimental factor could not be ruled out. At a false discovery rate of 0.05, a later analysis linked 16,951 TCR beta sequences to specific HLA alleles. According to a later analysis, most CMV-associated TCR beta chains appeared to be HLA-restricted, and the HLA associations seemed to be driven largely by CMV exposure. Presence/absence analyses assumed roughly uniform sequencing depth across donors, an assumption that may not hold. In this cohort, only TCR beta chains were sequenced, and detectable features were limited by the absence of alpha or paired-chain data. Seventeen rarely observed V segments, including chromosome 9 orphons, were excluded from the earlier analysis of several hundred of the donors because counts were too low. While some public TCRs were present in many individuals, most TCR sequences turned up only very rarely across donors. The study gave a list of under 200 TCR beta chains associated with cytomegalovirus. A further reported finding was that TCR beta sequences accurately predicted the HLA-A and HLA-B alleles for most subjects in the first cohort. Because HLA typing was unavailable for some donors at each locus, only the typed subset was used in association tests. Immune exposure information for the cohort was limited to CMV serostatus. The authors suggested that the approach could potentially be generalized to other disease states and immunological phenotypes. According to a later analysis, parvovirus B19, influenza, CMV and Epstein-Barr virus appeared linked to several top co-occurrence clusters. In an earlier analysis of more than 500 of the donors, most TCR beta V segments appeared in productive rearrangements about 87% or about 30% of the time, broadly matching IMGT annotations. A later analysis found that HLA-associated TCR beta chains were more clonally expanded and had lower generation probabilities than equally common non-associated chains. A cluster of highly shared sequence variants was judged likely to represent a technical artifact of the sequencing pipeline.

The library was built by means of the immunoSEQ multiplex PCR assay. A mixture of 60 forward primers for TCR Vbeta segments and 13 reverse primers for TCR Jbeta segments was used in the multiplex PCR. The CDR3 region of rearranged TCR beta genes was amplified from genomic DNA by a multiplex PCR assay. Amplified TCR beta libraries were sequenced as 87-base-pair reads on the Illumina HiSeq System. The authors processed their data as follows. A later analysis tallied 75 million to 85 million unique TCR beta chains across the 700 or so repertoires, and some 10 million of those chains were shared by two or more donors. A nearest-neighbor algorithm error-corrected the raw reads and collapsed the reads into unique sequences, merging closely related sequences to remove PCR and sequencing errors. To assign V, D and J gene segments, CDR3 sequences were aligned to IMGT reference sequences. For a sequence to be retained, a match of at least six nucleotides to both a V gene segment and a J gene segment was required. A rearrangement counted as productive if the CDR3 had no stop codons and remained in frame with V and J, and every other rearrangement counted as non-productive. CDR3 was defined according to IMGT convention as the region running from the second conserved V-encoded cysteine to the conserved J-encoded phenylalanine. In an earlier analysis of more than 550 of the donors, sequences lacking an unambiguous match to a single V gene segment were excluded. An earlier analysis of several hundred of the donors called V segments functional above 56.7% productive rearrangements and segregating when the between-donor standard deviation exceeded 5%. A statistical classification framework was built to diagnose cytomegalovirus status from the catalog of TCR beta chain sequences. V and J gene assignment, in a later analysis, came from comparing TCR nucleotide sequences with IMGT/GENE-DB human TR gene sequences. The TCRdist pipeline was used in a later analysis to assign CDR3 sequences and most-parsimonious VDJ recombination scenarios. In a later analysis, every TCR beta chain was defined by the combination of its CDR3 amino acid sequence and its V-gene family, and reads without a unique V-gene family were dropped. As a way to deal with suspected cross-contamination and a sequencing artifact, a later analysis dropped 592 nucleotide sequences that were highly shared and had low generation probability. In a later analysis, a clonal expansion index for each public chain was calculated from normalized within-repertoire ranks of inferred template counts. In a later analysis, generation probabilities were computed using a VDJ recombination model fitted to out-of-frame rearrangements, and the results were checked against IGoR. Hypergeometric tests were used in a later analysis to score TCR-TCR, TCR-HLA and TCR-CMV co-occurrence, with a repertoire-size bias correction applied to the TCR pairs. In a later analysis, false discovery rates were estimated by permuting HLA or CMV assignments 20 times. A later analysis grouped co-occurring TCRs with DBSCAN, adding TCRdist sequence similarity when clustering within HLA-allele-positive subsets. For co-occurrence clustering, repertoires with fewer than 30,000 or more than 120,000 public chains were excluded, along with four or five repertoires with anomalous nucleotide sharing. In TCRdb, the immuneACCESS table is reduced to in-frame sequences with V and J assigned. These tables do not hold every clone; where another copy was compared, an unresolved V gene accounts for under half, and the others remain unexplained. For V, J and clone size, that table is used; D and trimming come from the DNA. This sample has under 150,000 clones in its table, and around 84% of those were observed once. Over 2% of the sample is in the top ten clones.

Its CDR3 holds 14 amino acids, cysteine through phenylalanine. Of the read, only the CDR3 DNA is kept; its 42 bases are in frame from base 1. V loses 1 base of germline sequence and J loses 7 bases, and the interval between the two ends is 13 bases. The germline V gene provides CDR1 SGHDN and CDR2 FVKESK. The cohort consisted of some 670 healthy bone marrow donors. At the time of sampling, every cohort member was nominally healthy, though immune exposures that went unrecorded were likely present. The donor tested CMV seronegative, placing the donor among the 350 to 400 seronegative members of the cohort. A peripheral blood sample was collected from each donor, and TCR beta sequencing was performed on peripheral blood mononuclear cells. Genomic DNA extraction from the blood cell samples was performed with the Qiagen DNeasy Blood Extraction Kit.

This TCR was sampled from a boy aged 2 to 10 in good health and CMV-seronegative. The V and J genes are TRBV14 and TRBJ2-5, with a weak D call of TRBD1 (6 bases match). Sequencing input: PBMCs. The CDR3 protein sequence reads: CASSQAAGAMTQYF. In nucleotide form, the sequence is TGTGCCAGCAGCCAAGCTGCAGGGGCTATGACCCAGTACTTC.